This passage covers 30 T cell receptor beta chains from one sample sequenced in a study of blood T cell repertoires in COVID-19. Here immunoSEQ multiplex PCR was the method, and the copy in TCRdb shows in-frame clones only, minus some. The table has about 330,000 clones, approximately 88% seen once. Sequencing was done on a sample of peripheral blood. Source of these receptors: a woman aged 45-60 years with active or convalescent COVID-19.

This clone has just a few counts. In the same sample, other DNA sequences code for this CDR3. The chain employs TRBV30 and TRBJ2-3, with a weak D call TRBD2 (6 bases). Between the trimmed V and J ends, which lost 2 bases and 1 base, there was a span of 7 bases. The V gene's germline CDR1 is GTSNPN and CDR2 SVGIG (reference sequence). This CDR3 contains 13 residues. The CDR3 loop reads CAWSPGGTDTQYF. DNA for the CDR3: TGTGCCTGGAGTCCGGGGGGCACAGATACGCAGTATTTT.

The chain carries TRBV5-5 and TRBJ1-5; 7 bases agree with TRBD1. CDR1 is SGHKS, CDR2 YYEKEE, per germline (reference sequence). Trimming took 0 bases from V and 7 from J; bases not matched to a gene: 7. The CDR3 has 15 residues. Here the CDR3 DNA reads TGTGCCAGCAGCTTGGTATGGGACAGAGACCAGCCCCAGCATTTT. Translated: CASSLVWDRDQPQHF.

The sample holds one count of this clone. This rearrangement joins TRBV3-1 (or the pseudogene TRBV3-2) to TRBJ2-7; the match to TRBD1 covers 7 bases. The germline V gene encodes CDR1 LGHDT and CDR2 YNNKEL (reference sequence). V shed 4 bases, J shed 4 bases, and the junction held 7 bases outside the gene matches. The CDR3 is 14 amino acids. The CDR3 reads CASSPWDSGYEQYF. The CDR3 coding sequence is TGTGCCAGCAGCCCATGGGACAGTGGGTACGAGCAGTACTTC.

The chain recombines TRBV7-8 with TRBJ1-2; 10 nucleotides align to TRBD1. Germline values: CDR1 SGHVS, CDR2 FQNEAQ. V shed 5 bases, J shed 4 bases, and the junction held 4 bases outside the gene matches. This CDR3 is 14 amino acids long. The CDR3 sequence is CASSAGTGAYGYTF. The CDR3 DNA sequence: TGTGCCAGCAGCGCCGGGACAGGGGCCTATGGCTACACCTTC.

This CDR3 is CASSVRENTGELFF. CDR3 nucleotides: TGTGCCAGCAGTGTCAGGGAGAACACCGGGGAGCTGTTTTTT. The rearrangement links TRBV2 to TRBJ2-2; tentative D call: TRBD1 (5 bases). Trimming removed 4 bases from V and 1 base from J, with 7 bases in between. Germline-derived CDR1 and CDR2 are SNHLY and FYNNEI. The CDR3 totals 14 residues. Variable domain in full (rest from reference TRBV2 and TRBJ2-2): EPEVTQTPSHQVTQMGQEVILRCVPISNHLYFYWYRQILGQKVEFLVSFYNNEISEKSEIFDDQFSVERPDGSNFTLKIRSTKLEDSAMYFCASSVRENTGELFFGEGSRLTVL.

The rearrangement links TRBV9 to TRBJ2-1, with 7 bases matching TRBD1. V lost 1 base, J lost 7 bases, and 14 bases stayed unmatched. The CDR3 runs 17 residues. Germline V CDR1 and CDR2: SGDLS, YYNGEE. The CDR3 nucleotides are TGTGCCAGCAGCGTATTTTACCGGGACAGTATTTTGAATGAGCAGTTCTTC. Amino acid sequence: CASSVFYRDSILNEQFF.

The genes are TRBV4-1 and TRBJ1-6; 8 nucleotides match TRBD1. Germline V gene data show CDR1 as MGHRA and CDR2 as YSYEKL. This CDR3 region has 14 residues. J gave up 10 bases and V 4 bases, and 6 bases lay outside the gene matches. The CDR3 nucleotides are TGCGCCAGCAGCCCCCGGGACAGGTCGTCACCCCTCCACTTT. This gives the protein CASSPRDRSSPLHF.

V gene TRBV9 combines with J gene TRBJ2-4; possible D gene TRBD2, 6 bases. The CDR3 totals 14 residues. The germline V and J ends were trimmed by 0 bases and 13 bases, with 17 bases remaining between them. The germline CDR1 and CDR2 sequences are SGDLS and YYNGEE. The CDR3 DNA is TGTGCCAGCAGCGTAGAACTAGGAGGGATGGGGCAGTACTTC. Translation gives CASSVELGGMGQYF.

J is TRBJ1-2 and V is TRBV14; D perhaps matches TRBD1 (5 bases). V gave up 4 bases and J gave up 7 bases, with 16 bases separating them. The CDR3 is 14 residues long. The germline gives CDR1 SGHDN, CDR2 FVKESK. This CDR3 is CASSPQGTGPGYTF. CDR3 nucleotide sequence: TGTGCCAGCAGCCCTCAGGGTACCGGTCCTGGCTACACCTTC.

The gene calls are TRBV5-1 and TRBJ2-2; D is unclear. Germline values: CDR1 SGHRS, CDR2 YFSETQ. There are 13 residues in the CDR3. With 3 bases removed from V and 0 bases from J, the gap between germline ends came to 3 bases. The CDR3 nucleotides are TGCGCCAGCAGCTCGTCGAACACCGGGGAGCTGTTTTTT. Residues: CASSSSNTGELFF.

This clone was detected once. The sample has other DNA sequences that encode this CDR3 too. The V gene is TRBV30, the J gene TRBJ1-1; no clear D. Trimming left V 1 base short and J 8 bases short, with 11 bases between. Per the germline V gene, CDR1 is GTSNPN and CDR2 is SVGIG (reference sequence). The CDR3 spans 12 residues. CDR3 DNA sequence: TGTGCCTGGAGTGATCGTGGCACCGAAGCTTTCTTT. Residues: CAWSDRGTEAFF. Supplemented by reference TRBV30 and TRBJ1-1, the full variable domain reads SQTIHQWPATLVQPVGSPLSLECTVEGTSNPNLYWYRQAAGRGLQLLFYSVGIGQISSEVPQNLSASRPQDRQFILSSKKLLLSDSGFYLCAWSDRGTEAFFGQGTRLTVV.

The chain has TRBV7-3 and TRBJ1-2; D is perhaps TRBD1 (5 bases). Per germline, CDR1 SGHTA and CDR2 FQGTGA. V lost 3 bases and J 3 bases, leaving 23 bases between the germline ends. This CDR3 spans 18 amino acids. CDR3 sequence reads: CASSFTVDSRISDYGYTF. The CDR3 DNA is TGTGCCAGCAGCTTTACCGTTGACAGCCGGATTTCGGACTATGGCTACACCTTC.

The chain employs TRBV6-2 or TRBV6-3 and TRBJ2-5; maybe TRBD1 (6 bases). The V end was cut by 2 bases, the J end by 3 bases, with 16 bases between. Germline loops: CDR1 MNHEY, CDR2 SVGEGT. The CDR3 is 16 residues long. The CDR3 spells CASSYLNRVPEETQYF. The CDR3 DNA is TGTGCCAGCAGTTACCTTAACAGGGTCCCCGAAGAGACCCAGTACTTC.

The chain joins TRBV12-3 or TRBV12-4 to TRBJ1-3, with unresolved D. Trimming stripped 8 bases from V and 9 bases from J, with 11 bases between. This CDR3 comprises 11 residues. For the CDR3, the DNA is TGTGCCAGCGCCCCGGGTGCCACCATATATTTT. Translated, it gives CASAPGATIYF.

The chain combines TRBV5-8 with TRBJ1-5; D call uncertain. The V gene lost 1 base and the J gene lost 4 bases, with 9 bases spanning the gap. This CDR3 contains 14 residues. The germline CDR1 and CDR2 sequences are SGHTS and YDEGEE. The CDR3 sequence is CASSLQYPNQPQHF. For the CDR3, the DNA is TGTGCCAGCAGCTTGCAGTACCCAAATCAGCCCCAGCATTTT. Looking up the rest from reference TRBV5-8 and TRBJ1-5 gives the full variable domain: EAGVTQSPTHLIKTRGQQATLRCSPISGHTSVYWYQQALGLGLQFLLWYDEGEERNRGNFPPRFSGRQFPNYSSELNVNALELEDSALYLCASSLQYPNQPQHFGDGTRLSIL.

A single count supports this clone. The gene calls are TRBV28 and TRBJ2-7, with D possibly matching TRBD1 (6 bases). Looked up from germline, CDR1 is MDHEN and CDR2 is SYDVKM. This CDR3 is 17 amino acids long. The V and J ends lost 4 bases and 2 bases respectively, with 21 bases between them. In DNA, the CDR3 is TGTGCCAGCAGTTCGCCCTGGTGGACAGACTCTACCTACGAGCAGTACTTC. Its translation: CASSSPWWTDSTYEQYF.

The rearrangement joins TRBV7-9 to TRBJ2-5; D gene ambiguous. V dropped 2 bases and J dropped 4 bases, with 2 bases sitting between them. Germline V gene sequence: CDR1 SEHNR, CDR2 FQNEAQ (reference sequence). The CDR3 has 11 residues. The CDR3, as DNA: TGTGCCAGCAGCTTACTAGAGACCCAGTACTTC. Translated, it gives CASSLLETQYF. The full variable domain, with the rest looked up from reference TRBV7-9 and TRBJ2-5, is DTGVSQNPRHKITKRGQNVTFRCDPISEHNRLYWYRQTLGQGPEFLTYFQNEAQLEKSRLLSDRFSAERPKGSFSTLEIQRTEQGDSAMYLCASSLLETQYFGPGTRLLVL.

This clone was seen only once. The gene calls are TRBV2 and TRBJ2-2, with TRBD2 matching 8 bases. The V gene's germline CDR1 is SNHLY and CDR2 FYNNEI. With V trimmed by 8 bases and J by 5 bases, 7 bases remained unmatched. The CDR3 has 14 residues. As DNA, the CDR3 is TGTGCCAGCCTACGGACTAGCTTAACCGGGGAGCTGTTTTTT. It is translated as CASLRTSLTGELFF.

CDR3 coding DNA: TGTGCCAGCAGCCAAGAGGGGACTAGTCGGGCACAAGATACGCAGTATTTT. It is translated as CASSQEGTSRAQDTQYF. The chain has TRBV4-2 and TRBJ2-3, with TRBD2 identical over 8 bases. From germline, CDR1 is LGHNA and CDR2 YNFKEQ. The V segment lost 0 bases and the J segment 5 bases; nucleotides outside the gene matches: 10. CDR3 length: 17 amino acids.

The CDR3 DNA reads TGTGCCAGCAGGCCGGGACAGTGGACTACCGGGGAGCTGTTTTTT. It codes for CASRPGQWTTGELFF. This chain uses TRBV2 with TRBJ2-2; 7 bases map to TRBD1. There are 15 residues in the CDR3. The germline gives CDR1 SNHLY, CDR2 FYNNEI. Trimming cost V 6 bases and J 5 bases; bases outside gene matches: 9.

CDR3 amino acids: CASSLYGAGNIQYF. CDR3 bases: TGTGCCAGCAGCTTGTACGGTGCAGGAAACATTCAGTACTTC. V usage is TRBV5-5 and J usage is TRBJ2-4; D unclear. This CDR3 has 14 residues. Trimming stripped 1 base from V and 6 bases from J, with 11 bases between. CDR1 is SGHKS and CDR2 is YYEKEE in the germline V gene (reference sequence).

The chain has TRBV30 and TRBJ1-1; TRBD1 is a possible D gene (5 bases). Trimming pared 0 bases from V and 4 bases from J, leaving 9 bases between. CDR3 length: 13 amino acids. Germline V lookup: CDR1 GTSNPN, CDR2 SVGIG (reference sequence). The CDR3 loop is CAWSVRQGTEAFF. The CDR3 coding sequence is TGTGCCTGGAGTGTTAGGCAGGGCACTGAAGCTTTCTTT. Full variable domain (outside the CDR3, taken from reference TRBV30 and TRBJ1-1): SQTIHQWPATLVQPVGSPLSLECTVEGTSNPNLYWYRQAAGRGLQLLFYSVGIGQISSEVPQNLSASRPQDRQFILSSKKLLLSDSGFYLCAWSVRQGTEAFFGQGTRLTVV.

This rearrangement joins TRBV19 to TRBJ2-2; TRBD1 matches at 7 bases. Trimming at V came to 5 bases and at J to 2 bases, leaving 5 bases not matched to a gene. Germline loops: CDR1 LNHDA, CDR2 SQIVND (reference sequence). The CDR3 length is 15 residues. This CDR3 is CASSPTGFNTGELFF. As DNA, the CDR3 is TGTGCCAGTAGTCCGACAGGGTTCAACACCGGGGAGCTGTTTTTT. Full variable domain (rest looked up from reference TRBV19 and TRBJ2-2): DGGITQSPKYLFRKEGQNVTLSCEQNLNHDAMYWYRQDPGQGLRLIYYSQIVNDFQKGDIAEGYSVSREKKESFPLTVTSAQKNPTAFYLCASSPTGFNTGELFFGEGSRLTVL.

The chain combines TRBV4-3 with TRBJ1-4; D is unresolved. Germline V gives CDR1 LGHNA, CDR2 YSLEER. The length of the CDR3 is 19 residues. Trimming left V 0 bases short and J 4 bases short, with 21 bases between. The CDR3 nucleotides are TGCGCCAGCAGCCAAGATTTTGTCGGGAGGGCCTCAATTAATGAAAAACTGTTTTTT. Protein product: CASSQDFVGRASINEKLFF.

The J gene is TRBJ1-6, the V gene TRBV18, with TRBD1 matching 8 bases. This CDR3 spans 15 amino acids. Germline V gene sequence: CDR1 KGHSH, CDR2 LQKENI. V lost 3 bases to trimming and J lost 9 bases; unmatched junction nucleotides: 7. CDR3: CASSPGAGGSSPLHF. As DNA, the CDR3 is TGTGCCAGCTCACCTGGGGCAGGGGGCAGTTCACCCCTCCACTTT. The full variable domain, its missing parts supplied by reference TRBV18 and TRBJ1-6, is NAGVMQNPRHLVRRRGQEARLRCSPMKGHSHVYWYRQLPEEGLKFMVYLQKENIIDESGMPKERFSAEFPKEGPSILRIQQVVRGDSAAYFCASSPGAGGSSPLHFGNGTRLTVT.

This chain joins TRBV19 and TRBJ1-5; D unresolved. Germline V gives CDR1 LNHDA, CDR2 SQIVND (reference sequence). The CDR3 extends over 14 amino acids. V was clipped by 3 bases and J by 4 bases, with 10 bases between them. The chain's CDR3 is CASSMVQTNQPQHF. The CDR3 coding sequence is TGTGCCAGTAGTATGGTACAGACGAATCAGCCCCAGCATTTT.

The chain couples TRBV27 to TRBJ1-2; no reliable D call. The CDR3 totals 13 residues. Germline V gives CDR1 MNHEY, CDR2 SMNVEV (reference sequence). V lost 4 bases to trimming and J lost 3 bases, with 9 bases between them. The CDR3: CASSWQADYGYTF. CDR3 DNA sequence: TGTGCCAGCAGTTGGCAGGCCGACTATGGCTACACCTTC.

This chain uses TRBV6-6 with TRBJ2-3, with D possibly TRBD1 on 6 matching bases. CDR3 length: 17 residues. The germline V gene has CDR1 MNHNY and CDR2 SVGAGI (reference sequence). V dropped 5 bases and J dropped 2 bases, with 20 bases sitting between them. The CDR3 region has the DNA TGTGCCAGCAGTCAATCAACGACAGGACGAATCACAGATACGCAGTATTTT. This gives the protein CASSQSTTGRITDTQYF.

The chain joins TRBV28 to TRBJ2-2, with no clear D. The CDR3 runs to 14 residues. Trimming stripped 10 bases from V and 1 base from J, with 13 bases between. Germline CDR1 is MDHEN and CDR2 is SYDVKM. This CDR3 is CATLGGGNTGELFF. The CDR3 DNA reads as TGTGCCACCCTAGGCGGCGGGAACACCGGGGAGCTGTTTTTT. Drawing the rest from reference TRBV28 and TRBJ2-2, the complete variable domain is DVKVTQSSRYLVKRTGEKVFLECVQDMDHENMFWYRQDPGLGLRLIYFSYDVKMKEKGDIPEGYSVSREKKERFSLILESASTNQTSMYLCATLGGGNTGELFFGEGSRLTVL.

The chain couples TRBV5-1 to TRBJ1-2; 7 bases align to TRBD1. The CDR3 totals 17 residues. Trimming took 3 bases from V and 5 from J; bases not matched to a gene: 16. The germline V gene has CDR1 SGHRS and CDR2 YFSETQ. Here the CDR3 reads CASSSWDSAERWYGYTF. As DNA, the CDR3 is TGCGCCAGCAGCTCCTGGGACAGCGCGGAGAGGTGGTATGGCTACACCTTC. Full variable domain (remainder filled in from reference TRBV5-1 and TRBJ1-2): KAGVTQTPRYLIKTRGQQVTLSCSPISGHRSVSWYQQTPGQGLQFLFEYFSETQRNKGNFPGRFSGRQFSNSRSEMNVSTLELGDSALYLCASSSWDSAERWYGYTFGSGTRLTVV.